The rows below give T cell receptor beta chains drawn from one sample of a study of tumor and adjacent non-tumor tissue in lung cancer. In TCRdb, the multiplex PCR reads were re-called with MiXCR into one record per CDR3 protein. The sample lists under 150,000 distinct CDR3 sequences, approximately 66% occurring once. Material: lung tumor tissue. The receptors stem from a man in his sixties with small cell lung cancer. CDR3s include the opening cysteine and the closing phenylalanine or tryptophan. A D gene is named only where the DNA matches it firmly. Clone size is stated in some rows and not others, as once, few, many or a class when expanded.

clone size | J gene | V gene | D gene | CDR3 DNA | CDR3 protein
- | TRBJ2-5 | TRBV5-1 | - | TGCGCCAGCAGCCCGTTGGAGGGGGTGAGCCAGTACTTC | CASSPLEGVSQYF
many | TRBJ2-3 | TRBV6-5 | - | TGTGCCAGCAGAGCCGGTAGACTCACAGATACGCAGTATTTT | CASRAGRLTDTQYF
once | TRBJ2-2 | TRBV20-1 | TRBD2 | TGCAGTGCTACAGGGATTAGCGGGAGAGCCGGGGAGCTGTTTTTT | CSATGISGRAGELFF
few | TRBJ2-5 | TRBV20-1 | - | TGCAGTGCGCGGGGGCCACATGGGGAGACCCAGTACTTC | CSARGPHGETQYF
- | TRBJ2-1 | TRBV2 | TRBD2 | TGTGCCAGCACCAGGTGGACTAGCGGATTGAATGAGCAGTTCTTC | CASTRWTSGLNEQFF
- | TRBJ1-3 | TRBV28 | - | TGTGCCAGCAGATGCGCCGGTACGGTGGATTCTGGAAACACCATATATTTT | CASRCAGTVDSGNTIYF
once | TRBJ2-3 | TRBV11-2 | - | TGCGTCAGCAGCCCGCTGATGACAGATACGCAGTATTTT | CVSSPLMTDTQYF
- | TRBJ1-6 | TRBV6-5 | - | TGTGTCAGCAGTTACTCAAGCAGGGTCGATTCACCCCTCCACTTT | CVSSYSSRVDSPLHF
- | TRBJ1-2 | TRBV28 | - | TGTGCCAGCAGGTTAGCCGCCTCGGGCTACACCTTC | CASRLAASGYTF
many | TRBJ1-6 | TRBV12-3/TRBV12-4 | - | TGTGCCAGCAGTTTGCAGGGACCCAATTCACCCCTCCACTTT | CASSLQGPNSPLHF
- | TRBJ2-1 | TRBV11-2 | - | TGTGCCAGTCAGAAGCGGCAGTGCAACAATGAGCAGTTCTTC | CASQKRQCNNEQFF
- | TRBJ2-1 | TRBV28 | TRBD2 | TGTGCCAGCAATATCGGGACTAGCGGGAGCAGAACGGTCTTC | CASNIGTSGSRTVF
few | TRBJ1-3 | TRBV13 | - | TGTGCCAGCAGCTTAGGGACTCTCTCTGGAAACACCATATATTTT | CASSLGTLSGNTIYF
- | TRBJ2-3 | TRBV20-1 | - | TGCAGTGCTAGCCTCCAGGACGGGGGAATAACAGATACGCAGTATTTT | CSASLQDGGITDTQYF
few | TRBJ2-3 | TRBV6-5 | - | TGTGCCAGCAGTCAGCCGGGAGATAGCACAGATACGCAGTATTTT | CASSQPGDSTDTQYF
many | TRBJ1-3 | TRBV5-4 | TRBD1 | TGTGCCAGCAGCGGCCGACAGGGCGGAAACTCTGGAAACACCATATATTTT | CASSGRQGGNSGNTIYF
- | TRBJ2-4 | TRBV6-5 | - | TGTGCCAACAGTTACTATCCAGCTCCAGACATTCAGTACTTC | CANSYYPAPDIQYF
- | TRBJ2-1 | TRBV20-1 | - | TGCAGTGCTATCCTCAACTTCCCCCGGAGCAACAATGAGCAGTTCTTC | CSAILNFPRSNNEQFF
once | TRBJ2-1 | TRBV11-2 | TRBD2 | TGTGCCAACAGACAACTAGCGGGAGAGGGATACATTGAGCAGTTCTTC | CANRQLAGEGYIEQFF
few | TRBJ2-2 | TRBV6-5 | - | TGTGCCAGCAGTTATAATGCTAGGTTGTCTGGGCGAACCGGGGAGCTGTTTTTT | CASSYNARLSGRTGELFF
- | TRBJ2-1 | TRBV6-6 | - | TGTGCCAGCAGGGGAAGGGATGCCGATGAGCAGTTCTTC | CASRGRDADEQFF
- | TRBJ2-7 | TRBV7-2 | - | TGTGCCAGCAGCTCGCCAAGGCAGGGGGGCTACGAGCAGTACTTC | CASSSPRQGGYEQYF
- | TRBJ2-2 | TRBV12-3/TRBV12-4 | TRBD1 | TGTGCCAGCAGTCCTGGGACAGTGGCTACCGGGGAGCTGTTTTTT | CASSPGTVATGELFF
- | TRBJ2-3 | TRBV5-1 | - | TGCGCCAGCAGCCTTTGGGACACAGATACGCAGTATTTT | CASSLWDTDTQYF
few | TRBJ1-6 | TRBV5-4 | - | TGTGCCAGCAACTCCCGCGGTTCACCCCTCCACTTT | CASNSRGSPLHF
- | TRBJ2-5 | TRBV11-2 | - | TGTGGCAGCAGCTTAGGTCTACAAGAGACCCAGTACTTT | CGSSLGLQETQYF
- | TRBJ2-1 | TRBV10-3 | - | TGTGCCGTCAGTCCCTCCTACAATGAGCAATTCTTC | CAVSPSYNEQFF
once | TRBJ2-1 | TRBV9 | - | TGTGCCAGCAGCACCCGCCTGGGCAGTGAGCAGTTCTTC | CASSTRLGSEQFF
- | TRBJ2-3 | TRBV20-1 | - | TGCAGTGCTCGGACAATAGGGATAGATACGCAGTATTTT | CSARTIGIDTQYF
- | TRBJ1-4 | TRBV4-2 | - | TGTGCCAGCAGGCAAGAAGGTCTGTACAACGATGAAAAACTGTTTTTT | CASRQEGLYNDEKLFF
- | TRBJ2-1 | TRBV11-2 | - | TGTGCCAGCAGGAGGGGCGGTGATGAACAGTTCTTC | CASRRGGDEQFF
- | TRBJ1-2 | TRBV19 | - | TGTGCCAGTAGTATCTCAGAATATGGCCACACCTTC | CASSISEYGHTF
- | TRBJ2-1 | TRBV10-3 | - | TGTGCCATCAGTAACCTGGGCGGGATTGGGGGCTACAATGAGCAGTTCTTC | CAISNLGGIGGYNEQFF
few | TRBJ2-3 | TRBV30 | TRBD2 | TGTGCCTGGCTCACGGGCGGTCTAGCGGGTACTACGCAGTATTTT | CAWLTGGLAGTTQYF
many | TRBJ2-1 | TRBV6-5 | TRBD2 | TGTGCCAGCAGGAGAACTAGCGGGAGGAAAAATGAGCAGTTCTTC | CASRRTSGRKNEQFF
- | TRBJ1-1 | TRBV20-1 | - | TGCAGTACTACCCGACAGATCACTGAAGCTTTCTTT | CSTTRQITEAFF
- | TRBJ2-2 | TRBV11-2 | - | TGTGTCAGCATCCCCCTAGATGGGGGCACCGGGGAGCTGTTTTTT | CVSIPLDGGTGELFF
- | TRBJ2-3 | TRBV12-3/TRBV12-4 | - | TGTGCCAGCAGTGGAACAATAGCGGTTAGCACAGATACGCAGTATTTT | CASSGTIAVSTDTQYF
- | TRBJ2-3 | TRBV6-6 | TRBD1 | TGTGCCAACAGTTTCACAGGGGGAGGCACAGATACGCAGTATTTT | CANSFTGGGTDTQYF
once | TRBJ2-5 | TRBV11-2 | - | TGTGCCAACAGCTTAGTGCGGGATAGAGAGACCCAGCACTTC | CANSLVRDRETQHF
- | TRBJ1-2 | TRBV4-2 | - | TGTACCAGCAGCCAAGCGGGTCAGGACGGAAACTATGGCTACACCTTC | CTSSQAGQDGNYGYTF
- | TRBJ2-1 | TRBV6-1 | TRBD2 | TGTGCCAGTATCCTTAGCGGGAGTAGGAGTGAGCAGTTCTTC | CASILSGSRSEQFF
- | TRBJ2-1 | TRBV10-3 | - | TGTGCCATCAGGGCCGGGACAACTAACAATGAGCAGTTCTTC | CAIRAGTTNNEQFF
- | TRBJ1-5 | TRBV20-1 | TRBD1 | TGCAGTGCGACAGGGGGCAATCAGCCCCAGCGTTTT | CSATGGNQPQRF
- | TRBJ2-7 | TRBV11-3 | TRBD1 | TGTGCCAGCAGCACTAACAGGGGGCCGTCCTACGATCAGTACTTC | CASSTNRGPSYDQYF
few | TRBJ2-1 | TRBV5-6 | - | TGTGCCAGCAGCTTGATGGGTGATGAGCAGTTCTTC | CASSLMGDEQFF
- | TRBJ1-5 | TRBV12-3/TRBV12-4 | - | TGTGCCAGCAGTTTAGCTAGCAATCAGCCCCAGCATTTT | CASSLASNQPQHF
few | TRBJ1-1 | TRBV2 | - | TGTGCCAGCAGTTTCGAGACGGGGAACACTGAAGCTTTCTTT | CASSFETGNTEAFF
- | TRBJ2-7 | TRBV28 | - | TGTGTCAGCACAGCGTCCTACGAGCAGTATTTC | CVSTASYEQYF
- | TRBJ1-3 | TRBV5-4 | - | TGTGCCAGCACCTATTGGAAGGTTTCGTCGACTGGAAACACCATATATTTT | CASTYWKVSSTGNTIYF
- | TRBJ1-1 | TRBV12-3/TRBV12-4 | - | TGTGCCAGCAGTTTAGAAGTGACTGAAGCTTTCTTT | CASSLEVTEAFF
- | TRBJ1-6 | TRBV9 | TRBD1 | TGTGCCAGCAGCCCTGGACAGGGGGGAAATTCACCCCTCCACTTT | CASSPGQGGNSPLHF
- | TRBJ2-4 | TRBV30 | - | TGTGCCTGGGCTCGAACGGTCTCCAAAAACATTCAGTACTTC | CAWARTVSKNIQYF